This T cell receptor beta chain is from a study of blood T cell repertoires in COVID-19. Looking at the study overall: Collection of acute and convalescent COVID-19 samples took place in the United States, Italy and Spain. In each case, the material was cDNA or gDNA derived from T cells, B-cell-depleted T cells, or PBMCs.

Per the original methods: From reference gene primer amplification, estimates of nucleated cell counts were derived. Generated by immunoSEQ multiplex PCR, the TCRdb table keeps only in-frame clones and is missing some. The D gene and trimming were derived from the DNA, and the V and J assignments and clone size from that table. The sample lists about 130,000 clones, approximately 82% occurring once. This clone has just a few counts. Between the trimmed V and J ends, which lost 3 bases and 3 bases, there was a span of 9 bases. The CDR3 contains 15 residues. V gene TRBV23-1 combines with J gene TRBJ1-6, with a tentative D call TRBD1 (6 bases). TRBV23-1 is classed as an ORF, of uncertain function. The sample was peripheral blood. The TCR was taken from a man in his sixties who had recovered from COVID-19. CDR3: CASSHNRDYNSPLHF. CDR3 sequence (DNA): TGCGCCAGCAGTCACAACAGGGACTATAATTCACCCCTCCACTTT.